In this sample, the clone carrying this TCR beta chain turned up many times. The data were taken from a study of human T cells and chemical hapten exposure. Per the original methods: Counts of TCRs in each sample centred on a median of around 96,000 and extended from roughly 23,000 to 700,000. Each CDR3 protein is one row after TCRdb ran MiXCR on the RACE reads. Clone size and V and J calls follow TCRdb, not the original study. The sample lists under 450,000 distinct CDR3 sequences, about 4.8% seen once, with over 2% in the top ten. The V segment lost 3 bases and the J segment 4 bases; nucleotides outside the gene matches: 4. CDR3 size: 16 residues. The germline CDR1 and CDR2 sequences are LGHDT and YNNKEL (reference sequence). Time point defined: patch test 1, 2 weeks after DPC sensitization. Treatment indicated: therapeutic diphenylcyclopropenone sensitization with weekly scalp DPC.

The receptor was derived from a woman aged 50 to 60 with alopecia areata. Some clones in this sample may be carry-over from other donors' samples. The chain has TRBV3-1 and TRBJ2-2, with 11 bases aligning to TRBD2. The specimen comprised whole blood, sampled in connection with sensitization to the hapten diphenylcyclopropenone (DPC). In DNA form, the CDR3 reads TGTGCCAGCAGCCATCAGGGACTAGCGGTCACCGGGGAGCTGTTTTTT. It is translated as CASSHQGLAVTGELFF.